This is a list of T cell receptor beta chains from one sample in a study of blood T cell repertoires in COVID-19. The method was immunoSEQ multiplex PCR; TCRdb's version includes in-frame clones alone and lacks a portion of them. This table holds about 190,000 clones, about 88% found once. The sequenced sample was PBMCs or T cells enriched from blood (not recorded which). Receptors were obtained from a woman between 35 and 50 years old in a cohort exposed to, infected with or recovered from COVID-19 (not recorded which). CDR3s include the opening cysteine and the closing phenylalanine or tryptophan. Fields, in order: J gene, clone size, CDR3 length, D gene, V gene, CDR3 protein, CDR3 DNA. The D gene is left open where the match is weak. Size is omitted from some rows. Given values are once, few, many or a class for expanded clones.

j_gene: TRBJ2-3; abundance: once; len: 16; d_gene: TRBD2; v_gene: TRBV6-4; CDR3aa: CASSFEAGGKLDTQYF; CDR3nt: TGTGCCAGCAGTTTTGAAGCGGGGGGGAAATTAGATACGCAGTATTTT
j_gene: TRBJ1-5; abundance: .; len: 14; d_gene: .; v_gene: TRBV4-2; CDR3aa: CASSQDEDNQPQHF; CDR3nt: TGTGCCAGCAGCCAAGACGAGGATAATCAGCCCCAGCATTTT
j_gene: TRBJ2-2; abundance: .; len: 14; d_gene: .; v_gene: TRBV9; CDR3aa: CASSAGLNTGELFF; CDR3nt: TGTGCCAGCAGCGCGGGACTGAACACCGGGGAGCTGTTTTTT
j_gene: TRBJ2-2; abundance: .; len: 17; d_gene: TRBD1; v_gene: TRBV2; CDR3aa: CASSEAIGQGLTGELFF; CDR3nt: TGTGCCAGCAGTGAAGCGATCGGACAGGGACTCACCGGGGAGCTGTTTTTT
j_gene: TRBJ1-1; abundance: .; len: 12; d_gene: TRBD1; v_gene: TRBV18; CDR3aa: CASSRTGVEAFF; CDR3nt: TGTGCCAGCTCACGGACAGGGGTGGAAGCTTTCTTT
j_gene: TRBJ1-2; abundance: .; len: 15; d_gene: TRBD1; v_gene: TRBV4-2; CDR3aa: CASSHISQGAGGYTF; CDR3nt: TGTGCCAGCAGCCACATCAGTCAGGGGGCGGGTGGCTACACCTTC
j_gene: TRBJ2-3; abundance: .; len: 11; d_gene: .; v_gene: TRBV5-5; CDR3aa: CASSGDYTQYF; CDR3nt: TGTGCCAGCAGCGGGGACTATACGCAGTATTTT
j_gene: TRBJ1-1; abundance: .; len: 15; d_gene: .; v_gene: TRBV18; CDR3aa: CASSPPSVGGSEAFF; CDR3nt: TGTGCCAGCTCACCACCGAGTGTGGGGGGGAGTGAAGCTTTCTTT
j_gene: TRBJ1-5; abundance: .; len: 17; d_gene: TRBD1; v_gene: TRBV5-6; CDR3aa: CASSYSSGTGSNQPQHF; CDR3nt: TGTGCCAGCAGTTATAGCTCCGGGACAGGGAGCAATCAGCCCCAGCATTTT
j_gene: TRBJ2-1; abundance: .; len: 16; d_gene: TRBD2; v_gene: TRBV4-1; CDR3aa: CASSQARTSGRDEQFF; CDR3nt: TGCGCCAGCAGCCAAGCCCGGACTAGCGGGAGGGATGAGCAGTTCTTC
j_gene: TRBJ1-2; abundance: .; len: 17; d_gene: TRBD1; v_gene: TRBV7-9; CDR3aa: CASSLVPGQGASYGYTF; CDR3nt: TGTGCCAGCAGCTTAGTCCCGGGACAGGGGGCGAGCTATGGCTACACCTTC
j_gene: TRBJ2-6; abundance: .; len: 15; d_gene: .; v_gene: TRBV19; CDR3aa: CASRQAYSGANVLTF; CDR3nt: TGTGCCAGTAGACAGGCGTACTCTGGGGCCAACGTCCTGACTTTC
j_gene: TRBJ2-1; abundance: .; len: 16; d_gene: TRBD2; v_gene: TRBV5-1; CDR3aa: CASSLGGTSGSDEQFF; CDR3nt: TGCGCCAGCAGCTTGGGGGGGACTAGCGGGAGCGATGAGCAGTTCTTC
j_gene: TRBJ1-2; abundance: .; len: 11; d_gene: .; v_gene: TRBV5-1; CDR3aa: CASSNGGGYTF; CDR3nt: TGCGCCAGTTCGAACGGTGGTGGCTACACCTTC
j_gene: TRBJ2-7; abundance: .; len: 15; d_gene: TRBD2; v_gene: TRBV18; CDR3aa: CASSPVTGGPYEQYF; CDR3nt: TGTGCCAGCTCACCTGTGACGGGAGGGCCATACGAGCAGTACTTC
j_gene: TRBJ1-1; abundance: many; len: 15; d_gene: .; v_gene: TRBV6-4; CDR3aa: CASSADEGLNTEAFF; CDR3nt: TGTGCCAGCAGTGCTGACGAGGGTTTGAACACTGAAGCTTTCTTT
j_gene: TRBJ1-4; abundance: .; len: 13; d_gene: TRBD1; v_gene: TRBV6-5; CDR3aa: CASRRTGEEKLFF; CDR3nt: TGTGCCAGCAGGAGGACAGGGGAAGAAAAACTGTTTTTT
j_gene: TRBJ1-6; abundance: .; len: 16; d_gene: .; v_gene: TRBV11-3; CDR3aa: CASSYTRQAPNSPLHF; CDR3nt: TGTGCCAGCAGCTACACTAGACAGGCCCCGAATTCACCCCTCCACTTT
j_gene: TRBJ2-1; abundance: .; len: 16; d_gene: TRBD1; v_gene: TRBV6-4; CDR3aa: CASSDSDQGDYNEQFF; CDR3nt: TGTGCCAGCAGTGACTCGGATCAGGGGGACTACAATGAGCAGTTCTTC
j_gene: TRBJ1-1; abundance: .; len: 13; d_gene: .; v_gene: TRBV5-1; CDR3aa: CASSADSRTEAFF; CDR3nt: TGCGCCAGCAGCGCAGACAGCCGCACTGAAGCTTTCTTT
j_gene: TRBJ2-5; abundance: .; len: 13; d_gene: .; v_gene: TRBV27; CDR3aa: CASSLSERRTQYF; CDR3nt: TGTGCCAGCAGTTTATCCGAACGTAGGACCCAGTACTTC
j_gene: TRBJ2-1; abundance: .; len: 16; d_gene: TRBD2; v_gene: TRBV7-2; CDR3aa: CASSPNRGLHYNEQFF; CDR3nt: TGTGCCAGCAGCCCGAATAGGGGACTACACTACAATGAGCAGTTCTTC
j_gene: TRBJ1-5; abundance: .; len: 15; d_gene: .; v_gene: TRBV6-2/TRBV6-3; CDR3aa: CASSYLDGGNQPQHF; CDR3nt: TGTGCCAGCAGTTACCTAGACGGAGGCAATCAGCCCCAGCATTTT
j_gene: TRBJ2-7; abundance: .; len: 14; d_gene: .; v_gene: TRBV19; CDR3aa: CASSTSQGAYEQYF; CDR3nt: TGTGCCAGTAGTACTTCTCAGGGCGCCTACGAGCAGTACTTC
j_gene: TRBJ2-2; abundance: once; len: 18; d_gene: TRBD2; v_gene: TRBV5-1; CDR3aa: CATPAAPGLAGGTGELFF; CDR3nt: TGCGCCACCCCCGCCGCACCTGGTCTAGCGGGAGGCACCGGGGAGCTGTTTTTT
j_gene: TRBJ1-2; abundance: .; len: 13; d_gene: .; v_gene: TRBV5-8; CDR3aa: CASSLRGGYGYTF; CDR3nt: TGTGCCAGCAGCTTGAGGGGAGGCTATGGCTACACCTTC
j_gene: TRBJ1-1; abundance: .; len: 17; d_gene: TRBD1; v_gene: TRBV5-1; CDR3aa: CASSPVPHGQANTEAFF; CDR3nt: TGCGCCAGCAGCCCGGTCCCCCACGGACAGGCGAACACTGAAGCTTTCTTT
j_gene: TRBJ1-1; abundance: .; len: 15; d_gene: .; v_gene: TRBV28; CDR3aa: CASSLDLEVHTEAFF; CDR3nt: TGTGCCAGCAGTTTAGATCTGGAGGTTCACACTGAAGCTTTCTTT
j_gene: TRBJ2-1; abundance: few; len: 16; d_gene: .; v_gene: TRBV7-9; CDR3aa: CASSLAKGVGYNEQFF; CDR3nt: TGTGCCAGCAGCTTAGCGAAGGGAGTGGGGTACAATGAGCAGTTCTTC
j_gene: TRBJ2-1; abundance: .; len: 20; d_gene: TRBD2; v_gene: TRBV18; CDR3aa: CASSPALGTSGRDSYNEQFF; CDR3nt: TGTGCCAGCTCACCGGCCCTGGGGACTAGCGGGCGCGACTCCTACAATGAGCAGTTCTTC
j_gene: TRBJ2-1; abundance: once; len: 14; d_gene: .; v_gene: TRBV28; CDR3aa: CASSPRQFYNEQFF; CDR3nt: TGTGCCAGCAGTCCTCGACAGTTTTACAATGAGCAGTTCTTC
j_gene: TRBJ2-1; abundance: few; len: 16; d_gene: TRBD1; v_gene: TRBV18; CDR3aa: CASSPTRNRGSNEQFF; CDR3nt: TGTGCCAGCTCACCAACTCGGAACAGGGGATCGAATGAGCAGTTCTTC
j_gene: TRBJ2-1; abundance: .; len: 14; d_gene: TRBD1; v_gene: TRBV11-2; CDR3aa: CASSLTGVGNEQFF; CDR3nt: TGTGCCAGCAGCTTAACAGGGGTTGGCAATGAGCAGTTCTTC
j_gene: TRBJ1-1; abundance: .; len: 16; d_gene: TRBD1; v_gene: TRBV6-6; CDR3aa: CASSPYRDSLNTEAFF; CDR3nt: TGTGCCAGCAGTCCCTACCGGGACAGCTTGAACACTGAAGCTTTCTTT
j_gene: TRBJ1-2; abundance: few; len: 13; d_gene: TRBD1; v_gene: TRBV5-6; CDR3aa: CASSPGQGYGYTF; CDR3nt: TGTGCCAGCAGCCCAGGACAGGGCTATGGCTACACCTTC
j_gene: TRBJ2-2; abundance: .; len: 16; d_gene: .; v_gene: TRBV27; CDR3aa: CASSPSGYPKAGELFF; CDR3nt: TGTGCCAGCAGTCCCTCCGGTTACCCAAAAGCCGGGGAGCTGTTTTTT
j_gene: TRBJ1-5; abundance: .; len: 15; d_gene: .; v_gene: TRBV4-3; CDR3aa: CASSLDTGSNQPQHF; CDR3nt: TGCGCCAGCAGCCTAGATACAGGTAGCAATCAGCCCCAGCATTTT
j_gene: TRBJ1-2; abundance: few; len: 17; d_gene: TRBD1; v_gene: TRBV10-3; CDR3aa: CAISDGYRGPPNYGYTF; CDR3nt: TGTGCCATCAGTGATGGTTACAGGGGGCCTCCTAACTATGGCTACACCTTC
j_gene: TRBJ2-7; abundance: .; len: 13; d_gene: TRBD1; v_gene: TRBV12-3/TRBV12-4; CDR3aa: CASSRDSTYEQYF; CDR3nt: TGTGCCAGCAGTCGGGACAGCACCTACGAGCAGTACTTC
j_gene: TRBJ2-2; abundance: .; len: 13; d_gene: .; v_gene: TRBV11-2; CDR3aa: CASSDSNTGELFF; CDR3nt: TGTGCCAGCAGCGATAGCAACACCGGGGAGCTGTTTTTT
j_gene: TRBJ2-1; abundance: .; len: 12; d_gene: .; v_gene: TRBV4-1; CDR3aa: CASSPSDNEQFF; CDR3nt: TGCGCCAGCAGCCCTTCTGACAATGAGCAGTTCTTC
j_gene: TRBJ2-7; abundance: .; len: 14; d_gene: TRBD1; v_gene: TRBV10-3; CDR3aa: CAISGGTGEDEQYF; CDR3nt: TGTGCCATCAGTGGGGGGACAGGGGAAGACGAGCAGTACTTC
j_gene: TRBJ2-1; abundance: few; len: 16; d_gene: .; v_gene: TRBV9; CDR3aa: CASSVDLAGVVLEQFF; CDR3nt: TGTGCCAGCAGCGTAGATCTCGCAGGGGTGGTTTTGGAGCAGTTCTTC
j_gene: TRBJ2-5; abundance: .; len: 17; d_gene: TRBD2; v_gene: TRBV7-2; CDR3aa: CASSIPPLAGGSGTQYF; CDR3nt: TGTGCCAGCAGCATCCCCCCACTAGCGGGGGGGTCCGGGACCCAGTACTTC
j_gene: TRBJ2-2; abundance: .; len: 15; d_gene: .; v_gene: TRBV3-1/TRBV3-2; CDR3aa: CASSPEWGLPGELFF; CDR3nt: TGTGCCAGCAGCCCAGAGTGGGGGCTGCCCGGGGAGCTGTTTTTT
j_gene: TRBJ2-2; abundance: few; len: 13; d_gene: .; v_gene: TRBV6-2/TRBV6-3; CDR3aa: CASSPKRTGELFF; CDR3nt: TGTGCCAGCAGCCCCAAGCGGACCGGGGAGCTGTTTTTT
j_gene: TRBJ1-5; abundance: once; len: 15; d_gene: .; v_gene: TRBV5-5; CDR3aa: CASSLGLGGNQPQHF; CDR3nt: TGTGCCAGCAGCTTGGGACTTGGAGGCAATCAGCCCCAGCATTTT
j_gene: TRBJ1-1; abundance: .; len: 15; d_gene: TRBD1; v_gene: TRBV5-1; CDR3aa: CASSPLTGGGTEAFF; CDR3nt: TGCGCCAGCAGCCCATTGACAGGGGGAGGAACTGAAGCTTTCTTT
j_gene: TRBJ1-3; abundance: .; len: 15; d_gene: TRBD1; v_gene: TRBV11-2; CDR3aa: CASSFLTGSGNTIYF; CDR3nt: TGTGCCAGCAGCTTCTTGACAGGGAGTGGAAACACCATATATTTT
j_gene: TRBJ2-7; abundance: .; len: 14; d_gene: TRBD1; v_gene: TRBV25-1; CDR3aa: CASSGGTGEIEQYF; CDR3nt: TGTGCCAGCAGTGGGGGGACAGGGGAGATCGAGCAGTACTTC
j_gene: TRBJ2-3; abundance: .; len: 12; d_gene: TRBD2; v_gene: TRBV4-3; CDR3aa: CASSQGLATQYF; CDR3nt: TGCGCCAGCAGCCAAGGACTAGCGACGCAGTATTTT